This T cell receptor beta chain was documented in a study of cytomegalovirus exposure and HLA in healthy donors. Study in general: An early release of data contained tens of millions of unique TCRs, which came from HLA-typed donors. Findings and caveats of the study: Association of 16,951 TCR beta sequences with HLA alleles was found at 0.05 false discovery rate in a later analysis. Indistinguishability led to the exclusion of some V segments, TRBV6-2 and TRBV6-3 included.

The CDR3 has 18 residues. CDR1 is MDHEN and CDR2 is SYDVKM in the germline V gene. Trimming took 1 base from V and 1 from J, leaving 14 bases between them. The PCR contained 60 Vbeta and 13 Jbeta primers. Sequencing was performed with immunoSEQ multiplex PCR; in TCRdb, only in-frame clones are kept and a portion is missing. The table has roughly 180,000 clones, around four fifths seen once. For this clone: Antigen unknown.

The rearrangement joins TRBV28 to TRBJ2-6; possibly TRBD1 for D (6 bases). Sequencing used PBMCs. This receptor was identified in a man under 40 in good health and CMV-seronegative. The CDR3 is CASSLFGQTSSGANVLTF. As DNA, the CDR3 is TGTGCCAGCAGTTTATTTGGACAGACTTCATCTGGGGCCAACGTCCTGACTTTC.